The 5 T cell receptor beta chains below come from one sample, sequenced in a study of CD8+ T cells in alopecia areata. Described treatment: oral pan-JAK inhibitor, 5-10 mg twice daily. cDNA serving as the sequencing template came from extracted, reverse transcribed RNA. Clones were read by immunoSEQ multiplex PCR, and TCRdb kept only the in-frame ones, dropping some. Here the sample spans about 200,000 clones, about 50% being singletons. The material was CD4+ T cells sorted from blood, obtained at week 4, from a patient treated with tofacitinib. These receptors were collected from a human donor with alopecia areata.

This clone was counted many times. The V and J genes are TRBV30 and TRBJ2-5, with a weak D call TRBD2 (6 bases). The CDR3 consists of 13 residues. V lost 2 bases and J lost 3, with 10 bases in between. Germline CDR1 and CDR2: GTSNPN and SVGIG (reference sequence). The CDR3 spells CAWSSGGKETQYF. The CDR3 DNA reads as TGTGCCTGGAGTTCCGGAGGGAAAGAGACCCAGTACTTC.

This clone was observed a few times. The gene calls are TRBV25-1 and TRBJ1-6, with D uncertain. Trimming took off 1 base at V and 14 bases at J, with 9 bases between the two ends. Per the germline V gene, CDR1 is MGHDK and CDR2 is SYGVNS. The CDR3 contains 12 residues. CDR3 nucleotides: TGTGCCAGCAGTGAATTAGAAAGGGCCCTCCACTTT. Protein sequence: CASSELERALHF.

This chain joins TRBV5-1 and TRBJ2-5; D could derive from TRBD1 or TRBD2 (5 bases each). The CDR3 contains 13 residues. Trimming shortened V by 4 bases and J by 2 bases, and 9 bases separated the two germline ends. The germline CDR1 and CDR2 sequences are SGHRS and YFSETQ. The CDR3 is CASSLGRQETQYF. As DNA, the CDR3 is TGCGCCAGCAGCCTGGGACGGCAAGAGACCCAGTACTTC.

This clone was recorded a few times. Here the CDR3 reads CASSSLAGRSYEQYF. The DNA for the CDR3 is TGTGCCAGCAGCTCGCTAGCGGGTCGCTCCTACGAGCAGTACTTC. The chain uses TRBV5-6 and TRBJ2-7, with 8 positions matching TRBD2. V was clipped by 3 bases and J by 0 bases; unmatched bases: 5. From germline, CDR1 is SGHDT and CDR2 YYEEEE. The CDR3 is made up of 15 amino acids.

The rearrangement uses TRBV7-2 and TRBJ1-2; D is unresolved. Germline lookup yields CDR1 SGHTA and CDR2 FQGNSA. V lost 2 bases and J 2 bases, leaving 9 bases between the germline ends. The CDR3 loop spans 14 amino acids. The CDR3 here is CASSLRSTNYGYTF. The DNA for the CDR3 is TGTGCCAGCAGCTTACGGTCCACCAACTATGGCTACACCTTC.